Following are 5 T cell receptor beta chains from one sample sequenced in a study of OX40 agonist ivuxolimab in advanced cancers. This table comes from immunoSEQ multiplex PCR, and its TCRdb copy is limited to in-frame clones, with some not included. The table has some 35,000 clones, approximately 80% seen once; the top ten hold about two fifths. The source material was CD4+ or CD8+ T cells sorted from blood, sampled in a trial of the OX40 agonist ivuxolimab. These receptors originate from an adult with an advanced solid tumor such as melanoma, head and neck, liver or kidney cancer.

The chain combines TRBV2 with TRBJ1-5; no firm D call. Trimming stripped 7 bases from V and 2 bases from J, with 6 bases between. The V gene's germline CDR1 is SNHLY and CDR2 FYNNEI. The CDR3 is 12 residues long. The CDR3 nucleotides read TGTGCCAGCAAAGATGGCAATCAGCCCCAGCATTTT. Its translation is CASKDGNQPQHF.

The chain recombines TRBV2 with TRBJ2-4; no definite D call. The CDR3 is 15 residues long. CDR1 is SNHLY, CDR2 FYNNEI, per germline. Trimming left V 8 bases short and J 0 bases short, with 14 bases between. DNA of the CDR3: TGTGCCAGCGGAACTGGCAGACTAGCCAAAAACATTCAGTACTTC. As protein: CASGTGRLAKNIQYF.

The chain's CDR3 is CASSPQGLNEQYF. The CDR3 nucleotides are TGTGCCAGCTCACCACAAGGGCTCAACGAGCAGTACTTC. This rearrangement joins TRBV18 to TRBJ2-7; D ambiguous. The CDR3 length is 13 residues. V lost 1 base to trimming and J lost 5 bases, with 9 bases between them. The germline gives CDR1 KGHSH, CDR2 LQKENI. The whole variable domain, remainder taken from reference TRBV18 and TRBJ2-7, is NAGVMQNPRHLVRRRGQEARLRCSPMKGHSHVYWYRQLPEEGLKFMVYLQKENIIDESGMPKERFSAEFPKEGPSILRIQQVVRGDSAAYFCASSPQGLNEQYFGPGTRLTVT.

This chain uses TRBV5-1 with TRBJ2-7, with TRBD1 identical over 9 bases. J was trimmed by 2 bases and V by 3 bases; bases with no gene match: 6. The V gene's germline CDR1 is SGHRS and CDR2 YFSETQ. The CDR3 extends over 15 amino acids. This chain's CDR3 is CASSSRQGVTYEQYF. The DNA for the CDR3 is TGCGCCAGCAGCTCACGACAGGGGGTTACCTACGAGCAGTACTTC.

V usage is TRBV5-1 and J usage is TRBJ2-5; tentatively, D is TRBD2 (7 bases). The V gene lost 6 bases and the J gene lost 5 bases, with 17 bases spanning the gap. This CDR3 is built from 14 residues. The germline CDR1 and CDR2 sequences are SGHRS and YFSETQ. The CDR3 sequence is CASTGGGVRETQYF. The CDR3 region has the DNA TGCGCCAGCACCGGAGGGGGGGTCCGGGAGACCCAGTACTTC.